This T cell receptor beta chain was sequenced during a study of T cell changes during pregnancy in multiple sclerosis. Germline values: CDR1 PRHDT, CDR2 FYEKMQ (reference sequence). Trimming took 4 bases from V and 4 from J, leaving 19 bases between them. CDR3 size: 16 residues. Sequencing was performed with immunoSEQ multiplex PCR; in TCRdb, only in-frame clones are kept and a portion is missing. Of about 22,000 clones in the sample, more than 75% were seen once. This specimen consisted of CD8+ T cells from peripheral blood mononuclear cells, obtained before pregnancy. The sequence came from a female donor with multiple sclerosis, enrolled in a pregnancy study. This chain joins TRBV13 and TRBJ1-1; D is undetermined. The CDR3 DNA reads TGTGCCAGCAGCTCCACCGTCTCGCCGTCGGGCACTGAAGCTTTCTTT. Protein: CASSSTVSPSGTEAFF.